This T cell receptor (beta chain) comes out of a study of T cells in localized non-small cell lung cancer. The assay was immunoSEQ multiplex PCR, and TCRdb's table has in-frame clones only and misses some. The sample consists of around 100,000 clones, roughly 89% of them appearing once. Worth noting for this clone: What it recognizes is unknown.

Study conclusions and caveats: A denser population of T cells in blood accompanied longer overall survival. Among the top 100 tumor clones, a median around 50 appeared in adjacent lung.

This receptor was obtained from a man between 35 and 75 years old with stage I squamous cell lung carcinoma. This specimen consisted of peripheral blood, obtained before any cancer treatment.

The CDR3 DNA is TGTGCCAGTAGTAAATTCAGTCCGAACACTGAAGCTTTCTTT. Its translation is CASSKFSPNTEAFF. V and J are TRBV19 and TRBJ1-1; D is uncertain. Germline V gene data show CDR1 as LNHDA and CDR2 as SQIVND (reference sequence). The CDR3 has 14 amino acids. V was cut by 4 bases and J by 1 base, with 10 bases left in between.